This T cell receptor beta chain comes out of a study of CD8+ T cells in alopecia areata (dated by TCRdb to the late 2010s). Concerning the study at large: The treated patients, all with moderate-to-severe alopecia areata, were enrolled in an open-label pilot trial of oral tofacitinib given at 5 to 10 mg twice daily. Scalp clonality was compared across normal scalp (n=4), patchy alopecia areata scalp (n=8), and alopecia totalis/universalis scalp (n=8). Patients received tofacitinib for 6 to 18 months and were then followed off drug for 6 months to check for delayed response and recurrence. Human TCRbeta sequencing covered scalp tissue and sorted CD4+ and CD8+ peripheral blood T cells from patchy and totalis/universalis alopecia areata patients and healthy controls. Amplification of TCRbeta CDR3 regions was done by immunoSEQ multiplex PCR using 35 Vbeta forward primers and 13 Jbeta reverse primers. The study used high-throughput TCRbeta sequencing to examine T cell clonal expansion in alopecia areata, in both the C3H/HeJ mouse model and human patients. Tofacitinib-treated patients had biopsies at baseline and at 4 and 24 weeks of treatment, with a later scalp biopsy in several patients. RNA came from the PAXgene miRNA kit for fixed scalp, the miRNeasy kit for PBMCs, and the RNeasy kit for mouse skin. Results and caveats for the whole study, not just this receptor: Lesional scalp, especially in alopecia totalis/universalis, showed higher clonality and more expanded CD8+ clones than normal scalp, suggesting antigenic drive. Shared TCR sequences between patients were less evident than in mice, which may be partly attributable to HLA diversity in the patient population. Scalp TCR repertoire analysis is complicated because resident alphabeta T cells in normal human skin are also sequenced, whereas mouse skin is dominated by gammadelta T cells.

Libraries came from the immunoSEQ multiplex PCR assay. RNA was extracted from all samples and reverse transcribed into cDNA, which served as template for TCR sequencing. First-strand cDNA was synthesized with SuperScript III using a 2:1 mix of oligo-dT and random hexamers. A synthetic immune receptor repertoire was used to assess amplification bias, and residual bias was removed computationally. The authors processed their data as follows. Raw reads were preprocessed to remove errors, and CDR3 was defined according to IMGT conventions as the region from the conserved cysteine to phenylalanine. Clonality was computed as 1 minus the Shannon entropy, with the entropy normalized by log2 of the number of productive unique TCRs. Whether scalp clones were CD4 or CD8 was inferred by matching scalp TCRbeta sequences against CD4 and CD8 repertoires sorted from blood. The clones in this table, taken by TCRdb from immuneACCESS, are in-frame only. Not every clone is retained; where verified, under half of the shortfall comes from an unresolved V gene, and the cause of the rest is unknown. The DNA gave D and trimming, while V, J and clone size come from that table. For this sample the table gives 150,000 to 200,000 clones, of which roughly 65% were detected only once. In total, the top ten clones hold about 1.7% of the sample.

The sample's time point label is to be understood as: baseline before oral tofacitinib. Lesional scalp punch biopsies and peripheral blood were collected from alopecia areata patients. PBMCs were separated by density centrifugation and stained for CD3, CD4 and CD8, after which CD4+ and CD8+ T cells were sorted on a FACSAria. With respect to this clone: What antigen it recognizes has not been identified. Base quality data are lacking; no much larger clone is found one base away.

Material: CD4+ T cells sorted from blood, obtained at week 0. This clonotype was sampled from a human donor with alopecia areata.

The CDR3 reads as follows: CASDGTWGYTF. The DNA sequence is given as TGTGCCTCGGACGGGACGTGGGGCTACACCTTC. The chain uses TRBV30 and TRBJ1-2; TRBD1 is a possible D gene, resting on 5 matching bases. Deletion took 7 bases off V and 8 bases off J, with a span of 14 bases between the germline ends. For CDR1 and CDR2, the germline V gene (reference sequence) lists GTSNPN and SVGIG. There are 11 amino acids in the CDR3, from cysteine to phenylalanine inclusive. Only the CDR3 DNA stays, 33 bases, in frame from base 1.